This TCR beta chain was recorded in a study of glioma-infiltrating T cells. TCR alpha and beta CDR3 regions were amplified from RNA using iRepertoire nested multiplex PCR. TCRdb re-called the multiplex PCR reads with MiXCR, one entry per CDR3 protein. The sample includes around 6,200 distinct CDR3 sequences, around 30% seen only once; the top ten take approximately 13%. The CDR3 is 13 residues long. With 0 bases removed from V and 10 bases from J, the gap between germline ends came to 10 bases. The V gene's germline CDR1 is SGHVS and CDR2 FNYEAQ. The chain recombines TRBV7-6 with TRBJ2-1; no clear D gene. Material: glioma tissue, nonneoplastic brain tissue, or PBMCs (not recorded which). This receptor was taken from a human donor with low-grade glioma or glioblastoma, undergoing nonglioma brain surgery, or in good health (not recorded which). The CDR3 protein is CASSLARRSEQFF. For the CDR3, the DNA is TGTGCCAGCAGCTTAGCGCGAAGGTCGGAGCAGTTCTTC.